These 13 T cell receptor beta chains were all obtained from the same sample, sequenced in a study of blood T cell repertoires in COVID-19. Sequencing was performed with immunoSEQ multiplex PCR; in TCRdb, only in-frame clones are kept and a portion is missing. Of tens of thousands of clones in the sample, approximately 88% were seen once. Sample: peripheral blood. The origin of the receptors is a woman aged 55-69 years with COVID-19, enrolled during active disease.

To note about this clone: Mismatch with germline at one junction end may stem from a read error. The chain recombines TRBV7-2 with TRBJ1-2; the match to TRBD1 covers 11 bases. There are 16 residues in the CDR3. Germline V lookup: CDR1 SGHTA, CDR2 FQGNSA. The chain's CDR3 is CASSVAGTGGNYGYTF. The CDR3, as DNA: TGTGCCAGCAGCGTAGCCGGGACAGGGGGAAACTATGGCTACACCTTC.

This clone was counted a few times. The rearrangement joins TRBV6-5 to TRBJ2-2, with D possibly matching TRBD2 (6 bases). From germline, CDR1 is MNHEY and CDR2 SVGAGI. The CDR3 length is 15 residues. V lost 1 base and J lost 3, with 9 bases in between. The CDR3 protein is CASSYFREDTGELFF. The CDR3 nucleotides read TGTGCCAGCAGTTACTTCAGGGAGGACACCGGGGAGCTGTTTTTT.

The chain joins TRBV30 to TRBJ2-5; 8 positions agree with TRBD2. CDR1 is GTSNPN, CDR2 SVGIG, per germline (reference sequence). With V trimmed by 5 bases and J by 2 bases, 13 bases remained unmatched. The CDR3 contains 16 residues. CDR3 loop: CAWGIPGRGAQETQYF. The CDR3 region has the DNA TGTGCCTGGGGTATTCCGGGGCGGGGGGCGCAAGAGACCCAGTACTTC.

The chain joins TRBV9 to TRBJ2-1; possible D gene TRBD1, 6 bases. This CDR3 has 16 amino acids. Germline CDR1 reads SGDLS; CDR2 reads YYNGEE. V was clipped by 3 bases and J by 2 bases, with 15 bases between them. The CDR3 spells CASSARGSRPYNEQFF. Written as DNA, the CDR3 is TGTGCCAGCAGCGCAAGGGGGTCCAGACCCTACAATGAGCAGTTCTTC.

In its sample, this clone was seen once. This chain joins TRBV18 and TRBJ1-1; no clear D. V lost 3 bases, J lost 7 bases, and 9 bases lay in between. CDR1 and CDR2 from the germline V gene are KGHSH and LQKENI. The CDR3 spans 12 residues. For the CDR3, the DNA is TGTGCCAGCTCACCTGGGCACAATGAAGCTTTCTTT. Translation: CASSPGHNEAFF.

The gene calls are TRBV19 and TRBJ1-4; possibly TRBD1 for D (6 bases). This CDR3 comprises 17 residues. The ends were cut back, 2 bases at V and 4 bases at J, with 17 bases in the middle. Germline CDR1 and CDR2: LNHDA and SQIVND (reference sequence). The CDR3 DNA follows: TGTGCCAGTAGTATAAGGGGGAGAGGGCCAGTTAATGAAAAACTGTTTTTT. Its translation: CASSIRGRGPVNEKLFF.

The V gene is TRBV4-3, the J gene TRBJ2-7, with 7 bases fitting TRBD1. The CDR3 runs 15 residues. The germline CDR1 and CDR2 sequences are LGHNA and YSLEER. With V trimmed by 3 bases and J by 1 base, 6 bases remained unmatched. CDR3 coding DNA: TGCGCCAGCAGCCAGGAGAGGGGGCTTTCCTACGAGCAGTACTTC. Amino acids: CASSQERGLSYEQYF.

The DNA of the CDR3 is TGTGCCATCAGGTCACAGGGGGCGCGCACAGATACGCAGTATTTT. Residues: CAIRSQGARTDTQYF. The chain combines TRBV10-3 with TRBJ2-3, with 9 bases lining up with TRBD1. The CDR3 contains 15 residues. The germline CDR1 and CDR2 sequences are ENHRY and SYGVKD. With 6 bases clipped from V and 1 base from J, the junction kept 5 bases outside the gene matches.

This clone was found once. The rearrangement links TRBV5-5 to TRBJ2-7, with 9 bases lining up with TRBD1. The CDR3 is 16 residues long. Germline loops: CDR1 SGHKS, CDR2 YYEKEE (reference sequence). V lost 6 bases and J lost 4; bases outside the gene matches: 14. The CDR3 DNA reads as TGTGCCAGCACCGCTTGGTTCGCGGACAGGGGATACGAGCAGTACTTC. Protein product: CASTAWFADRGYEQYF.

The chain combines TRBV9 with TRBJ1-1; 8 nucleotides match TRBD1. The CDR3 sequence is 14 residues long. V lost 6 bases to trimming and J lost 3 bases; unmatched junction nucleotides: 7. Germline values: CDR1 SGDLS, CDR2 YYNGEE. The CDR3 spells CASKQGAADTEAFF. DNA of the CDR3: TGTGCCAGCAAGCAGGGGGCGGCGGACACTGAAGCTTTCTTT. The variable domain in full, with the rest retrieved from reference TRBV9 and TRBJ1-1, is DSGVTQTPKHLITATGQRVTLRCSPRSGDLSVYWYQQSLDQGLQFLIQYYNGEERAKGNILERFSAQQFPDLHSELNLSSLELGDSALYFCASKQGAADTEAFFGQGTRLTVV.

The CDR3 here is CASSHESGEKLFF. The CDR3 nucleotides read TGTGCCAGTAGTCACGAATCGGGTGAAAAACTGTTTTTT. The chain links TRBV19 to TRBJ1-4; D not resolved. This CDR3 spans 13 amino acids. V was trimmed by 5 bases and J by 7 bases, leaving 11 bases between them. CDR1 is LNHDA and CDR2 is SQIVND in the germline V gene (reference sequence).

The V and J genes are TRBV7-2 and TRBJ2-1; D unresolved. The germline V gene has CDR1 SGHTA and CDR2 FQGNSA. Trimming stripped 7 bases from V and 0 bases from J, with 13 bases between. The CDR3 sequence is 15 residues long. The CDR3: CASTHLPYSYNEQFF. The CDR3 region has the DNA TGTGCCAGCACCCATCTACCTTACTCCTACAATGAGCAGTTCTTC.

This rearrangement joins TRBV5-1 to TRBJ1-3; TRBD1 aligns across 8 bases. The CDR3 contains 15 residues. J gave up 4 bases and V 0 bases, and 3 bases lay outside the gene matches. From germline, CDR1 is SGHRS and CDR2 YFSETQ. The CDR3 spells CASSLAGQGGNTIYF. CDR3 DNA sequence: TGCGCCAGCAGCTTGGCCGGACAGGGAGGAAACACCATATATTTT.